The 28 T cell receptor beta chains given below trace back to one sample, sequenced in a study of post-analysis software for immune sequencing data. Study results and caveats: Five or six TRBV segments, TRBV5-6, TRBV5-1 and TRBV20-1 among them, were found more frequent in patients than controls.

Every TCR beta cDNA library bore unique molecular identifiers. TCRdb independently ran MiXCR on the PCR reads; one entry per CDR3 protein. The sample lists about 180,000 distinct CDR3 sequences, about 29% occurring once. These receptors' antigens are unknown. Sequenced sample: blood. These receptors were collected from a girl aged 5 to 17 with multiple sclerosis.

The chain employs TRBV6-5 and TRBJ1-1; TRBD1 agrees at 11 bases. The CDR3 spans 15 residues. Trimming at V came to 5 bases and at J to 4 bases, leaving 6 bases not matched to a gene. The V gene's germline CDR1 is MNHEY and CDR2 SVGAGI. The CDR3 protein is CASSRTGTGGTEAFF. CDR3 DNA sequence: TGTGCCAGCAGTCGAACCGGGACAGGGGGCACTGAAGCTTTCTTT.

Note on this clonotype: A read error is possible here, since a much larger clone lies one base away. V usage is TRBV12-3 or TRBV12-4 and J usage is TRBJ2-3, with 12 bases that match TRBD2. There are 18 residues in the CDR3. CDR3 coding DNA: TGTGTCAGCAGCCCGGGGGCGACTAGCGGGAGAACTAAGGATACGCAGTATTTT. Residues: CVSSPGATSGRTKDTQYF.

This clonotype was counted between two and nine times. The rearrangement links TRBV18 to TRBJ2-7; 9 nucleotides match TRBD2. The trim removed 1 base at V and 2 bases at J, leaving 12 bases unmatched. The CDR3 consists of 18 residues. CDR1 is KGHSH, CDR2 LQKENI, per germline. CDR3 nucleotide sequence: TGTGCCAGCTCACCACTGGGCCCAGGTACTAGCGGGCCCTACGAGCAGTACTTC. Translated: CASSPLGPGTSGPYEQYF.

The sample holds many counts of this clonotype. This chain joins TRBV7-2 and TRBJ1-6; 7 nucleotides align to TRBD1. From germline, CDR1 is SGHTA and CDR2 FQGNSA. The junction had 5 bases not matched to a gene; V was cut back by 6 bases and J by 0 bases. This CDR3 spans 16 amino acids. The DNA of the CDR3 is TGTGCCAGCAGGTTGGACAGGAGCTCCTATAATTCACCCCTCCACTTT. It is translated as CASRLDRSSYNSPLHF.

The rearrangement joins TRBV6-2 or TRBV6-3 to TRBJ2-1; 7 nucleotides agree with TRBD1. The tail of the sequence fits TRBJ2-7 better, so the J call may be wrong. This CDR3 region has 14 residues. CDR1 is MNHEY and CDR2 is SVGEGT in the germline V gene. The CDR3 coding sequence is TGTGCCAGCAGTAGGACAGGAACCTACAATGAGCAGTACTTC. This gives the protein CASSRTGTYNEQYF.

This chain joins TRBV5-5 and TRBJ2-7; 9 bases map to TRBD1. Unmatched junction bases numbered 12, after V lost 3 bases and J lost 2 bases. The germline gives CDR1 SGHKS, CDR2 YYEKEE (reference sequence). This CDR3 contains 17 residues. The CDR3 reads CASSWDPGQGSTYEQYF. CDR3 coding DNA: TGTGCCAGCAGCTGGGACCCGGGACAGGGCTCTACCTACGAGCAGTACTTC.

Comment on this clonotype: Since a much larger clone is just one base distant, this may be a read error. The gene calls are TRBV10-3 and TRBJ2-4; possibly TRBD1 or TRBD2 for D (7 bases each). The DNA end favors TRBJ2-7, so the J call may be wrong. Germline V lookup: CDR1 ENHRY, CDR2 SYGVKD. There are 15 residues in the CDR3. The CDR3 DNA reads TGTGTCATCACCGCGGAAGCGGGACAGTACTACGAGCAGTACTTC. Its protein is CVITAEAGQYYEQYF.

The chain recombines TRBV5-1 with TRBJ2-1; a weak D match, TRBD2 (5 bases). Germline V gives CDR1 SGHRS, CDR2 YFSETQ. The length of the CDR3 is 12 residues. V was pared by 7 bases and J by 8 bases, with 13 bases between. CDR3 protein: CASARDSDEQFF. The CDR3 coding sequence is TGCGCCAGCGCTCGGGATTCGGATGAGCAGTTCTTC.

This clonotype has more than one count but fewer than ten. The CDR3 nucleotides read TGTGCCAGCAGCTTAGGAGGTCGGGGGCGCCGGGGCTACACCTTC. This sequence encodes CASSLGGRGRRGYTF. The chain joins TRBV7-9 to TRBJ1-2; a possible D gene is TRBD1 (6 bases). With 1 base removed from V and 8 bases from J, the gap between germline ends came to 17 bases. The CDR3 loop spans 15 amino acids. Germline values: CDR1 SEHNR, CDR2 FQNEAQ (reference sequence).

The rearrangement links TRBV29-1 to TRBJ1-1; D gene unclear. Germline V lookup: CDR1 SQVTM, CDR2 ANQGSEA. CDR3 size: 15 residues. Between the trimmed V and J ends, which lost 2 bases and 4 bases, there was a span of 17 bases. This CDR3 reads CSVESDFSEGTEAFF. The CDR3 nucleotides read TGCAGCGTTGAATCAGATTTTTCAGAGGGCACTGAAGCTTTCTTT.

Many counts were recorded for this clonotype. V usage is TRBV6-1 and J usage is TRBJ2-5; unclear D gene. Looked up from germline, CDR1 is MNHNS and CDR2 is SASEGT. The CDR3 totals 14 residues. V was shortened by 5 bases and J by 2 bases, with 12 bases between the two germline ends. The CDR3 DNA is TGTGCCAGCAGTTTTATCCGGGCTCAAGAGACCCAGTACTTC. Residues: CASSFIRAQETQYF.

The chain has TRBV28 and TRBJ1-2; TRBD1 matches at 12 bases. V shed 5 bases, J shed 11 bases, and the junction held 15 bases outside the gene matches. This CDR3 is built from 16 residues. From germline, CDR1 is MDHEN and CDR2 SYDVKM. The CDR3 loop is CASSASGDRGRGGYTF. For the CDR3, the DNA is TGTGCCAGCAGTGCAAGTGGGGACAGGGGGCGCGGTGGATACACCTTC.

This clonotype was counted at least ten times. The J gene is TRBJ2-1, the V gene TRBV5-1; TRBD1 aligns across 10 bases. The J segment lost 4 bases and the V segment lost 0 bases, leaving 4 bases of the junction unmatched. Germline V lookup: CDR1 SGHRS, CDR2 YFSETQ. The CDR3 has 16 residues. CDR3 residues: CASSLGDRGPYNEQFF. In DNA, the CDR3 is TGCGCCAGCAGCTTGGGGGACAGGGGACCGTACAATGAGCAGTTCTTC.

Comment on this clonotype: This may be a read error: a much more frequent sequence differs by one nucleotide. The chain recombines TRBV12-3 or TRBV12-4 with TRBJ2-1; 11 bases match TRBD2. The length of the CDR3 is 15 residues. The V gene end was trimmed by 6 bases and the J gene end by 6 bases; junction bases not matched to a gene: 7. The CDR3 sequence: CASRNLAGGCNEQFF. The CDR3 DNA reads TGTGCCAGCAGGAATCTAGCGGGAGGCTGCAATGAGCAGTTCTTC.

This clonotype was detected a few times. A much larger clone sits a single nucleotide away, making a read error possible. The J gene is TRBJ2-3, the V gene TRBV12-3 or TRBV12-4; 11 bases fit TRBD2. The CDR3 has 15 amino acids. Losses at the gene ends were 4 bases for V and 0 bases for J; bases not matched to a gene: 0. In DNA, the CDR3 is TGTGCCAGCAGTTGGACTAGCGGGAGCACAGATACGCAGTATTTT. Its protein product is CASSWTSGSTDTQYF.

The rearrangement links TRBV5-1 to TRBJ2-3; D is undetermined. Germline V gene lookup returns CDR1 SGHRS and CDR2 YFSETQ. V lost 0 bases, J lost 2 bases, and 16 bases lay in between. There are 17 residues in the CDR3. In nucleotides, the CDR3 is TGCGCCAGCAGCTTGGAGAAGAAAGCCTCGAACACAGATACGCAGTATTTT. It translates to CASSLEKKASNTDTQYF. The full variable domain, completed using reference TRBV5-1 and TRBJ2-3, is KAGVTQTPRYLIKTRGQQVTLSCSPISGHRSVSWYQQTPGQGLQFLFEYFSETQRNKGNFPGRFSGRQFSNSRSEMNVSTLELGDSALYLCASSLEKKASNTDTQYFGPGTRLTVL.

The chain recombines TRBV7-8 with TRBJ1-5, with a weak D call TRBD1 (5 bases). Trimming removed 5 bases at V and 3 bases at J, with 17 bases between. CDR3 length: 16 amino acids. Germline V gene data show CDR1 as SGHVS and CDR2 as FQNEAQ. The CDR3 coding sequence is TGTGCCAGCAGCCCCTATCCCGGAGGGGTCAATCAGCCCCAGCATTTT. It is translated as CASSPYPGGVNQPQHF.

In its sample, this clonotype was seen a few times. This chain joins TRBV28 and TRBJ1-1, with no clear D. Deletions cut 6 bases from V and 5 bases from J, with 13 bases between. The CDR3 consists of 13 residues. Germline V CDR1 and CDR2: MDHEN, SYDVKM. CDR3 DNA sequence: TGTGCCAGCAGCCGGGTCCCTATTACTGAAGCTTTCTTT. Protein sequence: CASSRVPITEAFF.

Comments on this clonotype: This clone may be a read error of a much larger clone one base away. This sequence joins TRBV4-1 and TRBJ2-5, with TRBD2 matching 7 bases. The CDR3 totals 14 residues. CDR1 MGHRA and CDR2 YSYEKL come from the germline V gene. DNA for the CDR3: TGCGCCAGCAGCTCGCGGGAGAACCAAGGGACCCAGTACTTC. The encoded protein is CASSSRENQGTQYF.

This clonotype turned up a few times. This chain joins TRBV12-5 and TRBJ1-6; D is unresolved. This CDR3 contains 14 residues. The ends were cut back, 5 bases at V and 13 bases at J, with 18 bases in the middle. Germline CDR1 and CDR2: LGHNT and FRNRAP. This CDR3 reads CASGLGVGNGPLHF. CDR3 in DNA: TGTGCTAGTGGTCTCGGTGTGGGGAACGGCCCCCTCCACTTT.

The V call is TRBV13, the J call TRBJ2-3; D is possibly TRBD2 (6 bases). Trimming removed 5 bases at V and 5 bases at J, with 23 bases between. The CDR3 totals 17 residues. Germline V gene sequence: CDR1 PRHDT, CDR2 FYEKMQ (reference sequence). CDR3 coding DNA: TGTGCCAGCAGCCTCAGCCTTAGCGGTGGCGAGGGAGATACGCAGTATTTT. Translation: CASSLSLSGGEGDTQYF.

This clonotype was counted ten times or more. The CDR3 region has the DNA TGCAGTGCCCGTAGACTAGCGGGAGGCGAGCAGTACTTC. As protein: CSARRLAGGEQYF. J is TRBJ2-7 and V is TRBV20-1; 13 nucleotides align to TRBD2. The CDR3 consists of 13 residues. From germline, CDR1 is DFQATT and CDR2 SNEGSKA (reference sequence). J was trimmed by 6 bases and V by 6 bases; bases with no gene match: 5.

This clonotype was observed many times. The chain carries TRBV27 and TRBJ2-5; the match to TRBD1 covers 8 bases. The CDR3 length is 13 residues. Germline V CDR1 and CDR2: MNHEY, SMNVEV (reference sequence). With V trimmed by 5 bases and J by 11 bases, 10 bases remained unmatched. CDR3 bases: TGTGCCAGCAGTGACAGGGGATTAGGGGAGCAGTACTTC. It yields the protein CASSDRGLGEQYF.

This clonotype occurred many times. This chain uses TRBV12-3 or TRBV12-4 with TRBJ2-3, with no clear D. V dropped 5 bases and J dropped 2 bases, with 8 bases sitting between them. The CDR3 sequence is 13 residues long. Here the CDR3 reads CASSGPTTDTQYF. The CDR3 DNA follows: TGTGCCAGCAGTGGACCGACCACAGATACGCAGTATTTT.

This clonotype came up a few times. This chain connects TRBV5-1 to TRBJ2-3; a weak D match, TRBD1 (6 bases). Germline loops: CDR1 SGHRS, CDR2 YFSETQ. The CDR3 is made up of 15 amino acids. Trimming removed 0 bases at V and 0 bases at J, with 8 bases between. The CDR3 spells CASSLAGDSTDTQYF. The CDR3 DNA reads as TGCGCCAGCAGCTTGGCAGGGGACAGCACAGATACGCAGTATTTT.

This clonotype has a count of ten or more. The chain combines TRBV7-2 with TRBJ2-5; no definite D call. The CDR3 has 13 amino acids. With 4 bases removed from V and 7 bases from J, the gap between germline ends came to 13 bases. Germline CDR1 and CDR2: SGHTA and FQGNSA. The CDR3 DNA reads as TGTGCCAGCAGCTATATATCTGATGGGACCCAGTACTTC. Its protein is CASSYISDGTQYF.

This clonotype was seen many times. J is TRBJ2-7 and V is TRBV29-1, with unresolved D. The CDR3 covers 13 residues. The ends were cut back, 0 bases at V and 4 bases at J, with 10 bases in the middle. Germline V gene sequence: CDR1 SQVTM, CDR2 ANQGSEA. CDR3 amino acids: CSVEEGRAYEQYF. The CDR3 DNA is TGCAGCGTTGAAGAAGGCCGAGCATACGAGCAGTACTTC.

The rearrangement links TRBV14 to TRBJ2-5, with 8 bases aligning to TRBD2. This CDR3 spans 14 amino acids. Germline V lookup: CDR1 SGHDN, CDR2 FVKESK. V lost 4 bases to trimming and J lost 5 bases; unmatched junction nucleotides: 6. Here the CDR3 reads CASSPSGTRETQYF. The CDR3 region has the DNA TGTGCCAGCAGCCCATCCGGGACTAGGGAGACCCAGTACTTC. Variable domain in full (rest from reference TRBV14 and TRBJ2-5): EAGVTQFPSHSVIEKGQTVTLRCDPISGHDNLYWYRRVMGKEIKFLLHFVKESKQDESGMPNNRFLAERTGGTYSTLKVQPAELEDSGVYFCASSPSGTRETQYFGPGTRLLVL.